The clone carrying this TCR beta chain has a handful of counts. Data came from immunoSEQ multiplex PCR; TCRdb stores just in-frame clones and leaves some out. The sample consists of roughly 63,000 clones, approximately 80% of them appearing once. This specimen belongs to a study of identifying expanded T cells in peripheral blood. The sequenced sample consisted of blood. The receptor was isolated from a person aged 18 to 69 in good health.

The CDR3 is CASSDGSNYGYTF. The CDR3, as DNA: TGCGCCAGCAGTGATGGCAGTAACTATGGCTACACCTTC. The chain employs TRBV10-2 and TRBJ1-2; D not certain. The ends were cut back, 3 bases at V and 1 base at J, with 6 bases in the middle. The germline V gene encodes CDR1 WSHSY and CDR2 SAAADI. CDR3 size: 13 residues.